This TCR beta chain was observed in a study of blood T cell repertoires in COVID-19. Background on the study: The study drew acute and convalescent COVID-19 samples from the United States, Italy and Spain.

Method: immunoSEQ multiplex PCR; TCRdb's copy keeps in-frame clones and lacks some. The table shows approximately 220,000 clones, with 80% to 85% occurring only once. Germline CDR1 reads SGHNT; CDR2 reads YYREEE (reference sequence). The CDR3 sequence is 12 residues long. The V and J ends lost 6 bases and 1 base respectively, with 4 bases between them. This TCR was sampled from a woman aged 60-70 years with acute or convalescent COVID-19. The chain is built from TRBV5-4 and TRBJ2-2; no firm D call. Sequenced input: peripheral blood. CDR3 residues: CASTRNTGELFF. For the CDR3, the DNA is TGTGCCAGCACCCGGAACACCGGGGAGCTGTTTTTT.